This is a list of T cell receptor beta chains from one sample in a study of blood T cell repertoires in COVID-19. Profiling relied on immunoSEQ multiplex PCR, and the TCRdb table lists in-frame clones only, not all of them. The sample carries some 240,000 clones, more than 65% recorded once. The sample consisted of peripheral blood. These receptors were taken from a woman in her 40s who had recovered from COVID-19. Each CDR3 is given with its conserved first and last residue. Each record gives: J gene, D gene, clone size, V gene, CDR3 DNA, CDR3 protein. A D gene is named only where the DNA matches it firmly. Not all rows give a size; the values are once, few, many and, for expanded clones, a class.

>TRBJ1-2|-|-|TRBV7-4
TGTGCCAGCAGTAATTGGACAGATAGACGGTATGGCTACACCTTC
CASSNWTDRRYGYTF
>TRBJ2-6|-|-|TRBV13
TGTGCCAGCAGCTTGCCCTCAGACAGGACCGGGGCCAACGTCCTGACTTTC
CASSLPSDRTGANVLTF
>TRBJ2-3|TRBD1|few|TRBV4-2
TGTGCCAGCAGCCAACGACAGGGGGGCACAGATACGCAGTATTTT
CASSQRQGGTDTQYF
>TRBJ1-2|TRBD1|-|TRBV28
TGTGCCAGCAGTTTAGTACAGGGGATTTCCGGCTACACCTTC
CASSLVQGISGYTF
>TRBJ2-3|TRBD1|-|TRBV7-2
TGTGCCAGCAGCTTAGGGGACAGGGATGTAGATACGCAGTATTTT
CASSLGDRDVDTQYF
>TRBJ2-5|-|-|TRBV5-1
TGCGCCAGCAGCTTCGACGGTAAGGGGTTGGAGACCCAGTACTTC
CASSFDGKGLETQYF
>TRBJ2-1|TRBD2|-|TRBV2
TGTGCCAGCAGGGCCCTAGCGGGGGGTTACAATGAGCAGTTCTTC
CASRALAGGYNEQFF
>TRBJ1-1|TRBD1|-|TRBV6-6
TGTGCCAGCATCAGGGGACAGGAGAACACTGAAGCTTTCTTT
CASIRGQENTEAFF
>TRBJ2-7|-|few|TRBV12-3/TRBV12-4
TGTGCCAGCAGTTTACAGGGGACCTACGAGCAGTACTTC
CASSLQGTYEQYF
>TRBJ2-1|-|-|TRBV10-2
TGCGCCAGCAGTTGGGGCTTCTACAATGAGCAGTTCTTC
CASSWGFYNEQFF
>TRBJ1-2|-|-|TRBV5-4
TGTGCCAGCAGCAAGCAGGGTGTTCTGGAGGGCTACACCTTC
CASSKQGVLEGYTF
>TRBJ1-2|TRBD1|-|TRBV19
TGTGCCAGTCATGCACAGGGGTCCTACAGAAGAAACTATGGCTACACCTTC
CASHAQGSYRRNYGYTF
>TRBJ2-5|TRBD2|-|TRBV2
TGTGCCAGCAGAAGGACTAGCATAGGAGAGACCCAGTACTTC
CASRRTSIGETQYF
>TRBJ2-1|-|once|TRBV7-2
TGTGCCAGCAGCCGGGGACACATCTCCTACAATGAGCAGTTCTTC
CASSRGHISYNEQFF
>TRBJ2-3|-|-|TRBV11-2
TGTGCCAGCAGCTTAGGCCGGCCCACTAGCCGCACAGATACGCAGTATTTT
CASSLGRPTSRTDTQYF
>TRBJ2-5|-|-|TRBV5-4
TGTGCCAGCAGCCAAAAAGAGACCCAGTACTTC
CASSQKETQYF
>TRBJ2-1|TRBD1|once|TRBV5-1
TGCGCCAGCAGCTTGGTTGGGACAGGCCTCCTCAATGAGCAGTTCTTC
CASSLVGTGLLNEQFF
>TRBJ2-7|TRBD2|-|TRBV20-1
TGCAGTGCTAGTAAGCCTAGCGGCGTTTTCTCCTACGAGCAGTACTTC
CSASKPSGVFSYEQYF
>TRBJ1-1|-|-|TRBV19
TGTGCCAGTAGCCACTCAAGTTCGAACACTGAAGCTTTCTTT
CASSHSSSNTEAFF
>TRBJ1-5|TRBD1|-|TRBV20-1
TGCAGTGCTAGTTCCGGACAGGGGCGTTCTCAGCCCCAGCATTTT
CSASSGQGRSQPQHF
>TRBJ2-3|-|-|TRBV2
TGTGCCAGCAGTGAGGGGACTGGCACAGATACGCAGTATTTT
CASSEGTGTDTQYF
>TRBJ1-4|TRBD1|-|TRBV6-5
TGTGCCAGCAGACCGGGACAGGGCACTCACGAAAAACTGTTTTTT
CASRPGQGTHEKLFF
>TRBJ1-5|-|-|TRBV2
TGTGCCAGCAGTGATTGGCAGGACAATCAGCCCCAGCATTTT
CASSDWQDNQPQHF
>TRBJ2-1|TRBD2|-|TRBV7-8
TGTGCCAGCAGTTTTTTTGGGCCTAGCGGGGCCAATGAGCAGTTCTTC
CASSFFGPSGANEQFF
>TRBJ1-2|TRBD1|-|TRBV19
TGTGCCGAGGAGGACAGGGCATTAGACTATGGCTACACCTTC
CAEEDRALDYGYTF
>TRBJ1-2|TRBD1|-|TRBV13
TGTGCCAGCAGCTTAAGGACAGGAACTAACTATGGCTACACCTTC
CASSLRTGTNYGYTF
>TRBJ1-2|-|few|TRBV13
TGTGCCAGCAGCCGGGTTAACTATGGCTACACCTTC
CASSRVNYGYTF
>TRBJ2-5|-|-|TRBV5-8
TGTGCCAGCAGCTCACACCGGTGGCAGGGTGAAGAGACCCAGTACTTC
CASSSHRWQGEETQYF
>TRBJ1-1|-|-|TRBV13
TGTGCCAGCAGCTTAGTTACAGGGTTGGACACTGAAGCTTTCTTT
CASSLVTGLDTEAFF
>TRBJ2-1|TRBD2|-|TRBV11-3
TGTGCCAGCAGCACAAAGAGGGGACTAGCAATCATCGATGAGCAGTTCTTC
CASSTKRGLAIIDEQFF
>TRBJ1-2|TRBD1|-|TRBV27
TGTGCCAGCAGTTCTCCGGGACAGGGTTATGGCTACACCTTC
CASSSPGQGYGYTF
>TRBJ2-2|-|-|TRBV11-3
TGTGCCAGCAGGCCCACAGGACGGGGGGAGCTGTTTTTT
CASRPTGRGELFF
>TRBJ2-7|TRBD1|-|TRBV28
TGTGCCAGCAGCCTTACCGGGACAGGGTACGAGCAGTACTTC
CASSLTGTGYEQYF
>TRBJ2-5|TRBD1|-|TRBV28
TGTGCCAGCAGTTTGCAGGACAGGGTGGAGACCCAGTACTTC
CASSLQDRVETQYF
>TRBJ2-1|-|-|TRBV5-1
TGCGCCAGCAGCTTAGGATATAGCGGCTCCTACAATGAGCAGTTCTTC
CASSLGYSGSYNEQFF
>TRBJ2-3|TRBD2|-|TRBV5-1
TGCGCCAGCAGCACGGGGACTAGCGTAGATACGCAGTATTTT
CASSTGTSVDTQYF
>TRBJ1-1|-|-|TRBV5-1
TGCGCCAGCAGCTTGAACTCGGTCGGGGACACTGAAGCTTTCTTT
CASSLNSVGDTEAFF
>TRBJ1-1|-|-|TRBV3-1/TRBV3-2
TGTGCCAGCAGCCAGTGGGCCGAAGCTTTCTTT
CASSQWAEAFF
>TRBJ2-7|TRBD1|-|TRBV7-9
TGTGCCAGCAGCTCGCGGACAGGTCACTACGAGCAGTACTTC
CASSSRTGHYEQYF
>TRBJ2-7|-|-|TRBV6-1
TGTGCCAGCAGTGAAGGCAGTTTGACCTACGAGCAGTACTTC
CASSEGSLTYEQYF
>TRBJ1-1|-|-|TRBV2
TGTGCCAGCAGTCTGGGCCCGATGAACACTGAAGCTTTCTTT
CASSLGPMNTEAFF
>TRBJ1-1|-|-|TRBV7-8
TGTGCCAGCAGCTCTCTTAGGGGCACTGAAGCTTTCTTT
CASSSLRGTEAFF
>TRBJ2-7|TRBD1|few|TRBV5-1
TGCGCCAGCAGCAGTACCGGGACAGAGGGGTCAGAGCAGTACTTC
CASSSTGTEGSEQYF
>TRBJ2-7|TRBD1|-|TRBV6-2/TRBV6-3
TGTGCCAGCAGCCGACCGGGACAGGGGTACTACGAGCAGTACTTC
CASSRPGQGYYEQYF
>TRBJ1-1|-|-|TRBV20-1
TGCAGTGCTAGTCCGACACAGGGCGGCACTGAAGCTTTCTTT
CSASPTQGGTEAFF
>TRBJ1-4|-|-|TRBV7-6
TGTGCCAGCAGCTTACAGGCAACTAATGAAAAACTGTTTTTT
CASSLQATNEKLFF
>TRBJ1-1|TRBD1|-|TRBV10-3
TGTGCCATCAGTGAGACCGGGACAGGGGATACTGAAGCTTTCTTT
CAISETGTGDTEAFF
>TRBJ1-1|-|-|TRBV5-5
TGTGCCAGCAGCCCAGCGGGGGACACTGAAGCTTTCTTT
CASSPAGDTEAFF